This T cell receptor (beta chain) was identified during a study of blood T cell repertoires in COVID-19. Germline CDR1 reads KGHSH; CDR2 reads LQKENI. V lost 3 bases to trimming and J lost 6 bases, with 12 bases between them. The CDR3 contains 13 residues. Here immunoSEQ multiplex PCR was the method, and the copy in TCRdb shows in-frame clones only, minus some. Here the sample spans roughly 52,000 clones, 80% to 85% being singletons. Sequencing was performed on peripheral blood. The chain recombines TRBV18 with TRBJ2-7, with D tentatively TRBD2 (7 bases). The TCR comes from a human donor in a cohort sampled during active or convalescent COVID-19. This CDR3 is CASSPGGRGEQYF. CDR3 in DNA: TGTGCCAGCTCACCGGGGGGGCGCGGCGAGCAGTACTTC. Full variable domain (outside the CDR3, taken from reference TRBV18 and TRBJ2-7): NAGVMQNPRHLVRRRGQEARLRCSPMKGHSHVYWYRQLPEEGLKFMVYLQKENIIDESGMPKERFSAEFPKEGPSILRIQQVVRGDSAAYFCASSPGGRGEQYFGPGTRLTVT.